Listed below are T cell receptor beta chains from one sample, sequenced in a study of immune cell composition in non-small cell lung cancer. Clones were read by immunoSEQ multiplex PCR, and TCRdb kept only the in-frame ones, dropping some. The data contain around 10,000 clones, around 62% of them singletons. The specimen sequenced was lung tumor tissue. The origin of the receptors is a human donor with non-small cell lung cancer. The CDR3 runs from the conserved cysteine through the conserved F or W. The order of the fields is V gene, D gene, J gene, clone size, CDR3 DNA, CDR3 protein. A D gene is named only where the DNA matches it firmly. Clone size is given for some rows only: seen once, a few or many times, or a class if the clone is expanded.

V: TRBV28
D: .
J: TRBJ1-2
size: .
DNA: TGTGCCAGCAGCGGGTCAGCTTATGGCTACACCTTC
CDR3: CASSGSAYGYTF

V: TRBV18
D: TRBD1
J: TRBJ1-4
size: .
DNA: TGTGCCAGCTCACCTAGGACAGGCGAAAAACTGTTTTTT
CDR3: CASSPRTGEKLFF

V: TRBV28
D: .
J: TRBJ2-7
size: .
DNA: TGTGCCAGCACCCTCTCGCGGCTGCCCTACGAGCAGTACTTC
CDR3: CASTLSRLPYEQYF

V: TRBV18
D: TRBD1
J: TRBJ2-5
size: .
DNA: TGTGCCAGCTCACTACGACAGGGATCTTTCGAGACCCAGTACTTC
CDR3: CASSLRQGSFETQYF

V: TRBV13
D: TRBD1
J: TRBJ2-5
size: .
DNA: TGTGCCAGCAGCTTAGGAGGGACAGGGGGCGAGACCCAGTACTTC
CDR3: CASSLGGTGGETQYF

V: TRBV5-1
D: .
J: TRBJ2-1
size: .
DNA: TGCGCCAGCAGCCTGCAGGAGGCGGCGTCCTACAATGAGCAGTTCTTC
CDR3: CASSLQEAASYNEQFF

V: TRBV18
D: TRBD1
J: TRBJ1-2
size: .
DNA: TGTGCCAGCTCACCACTCTTTCTCGGGACAGGGAGTGGTTACTATGGCTACACCTTC
CDR3: CASSPLFLGTGSGYYGYTF

V: TRBV25-1
D: TRBD1
J: TRBJ2-1
size: once
DNA: TGTGCCAGCAGTGATCCCGGACAGGCCGGAAACTACAATGAGCAGTTCTTC
CDR3: CASSDPGQAGNYNEQFF

V: TRBV5-1
D: TRBD2
J: TRBJ2-1
size: .
DNA: TGCGCCAGCAGCCCCGGGGGGGCGGGAGTAGCTGAGCAGTTCTTC
CDR3: CASSPGGAGVAEQFF

V: TRBV6-4
D: .
J: TRBJ2-2
size: .
DNA: TGTGCCAGCAGGTGTTGGAGCGAGAGAACCGGGGAGCTGTTTTTT
CDR3: CASRCWSERTGELFF

V: TRBV6-6
D: .
J: TRBJ2-7
size: .
DNA: TGTGCCAGCAGGGAGGGGCTCAGGGCCTACGAGCAGTACTTC
CDR3: CASREGLRAYEQYF

V: TRBV29-1
D: TRBD1
J: TRBJ1-2
size: .
DNA: TGCAGCGCTGAGACAGGGCGCAATAACTATGGCTACACCTTC
CDR3: CSAETGRNNYGYTF

V: TRBV19
D: .
J: TRBJ2-2
size: .
DNA: TGTGCCAGTAGGAGAACAGGAAAACTCCAGGGCACCGGGGAGCTGTTTTTT
CDR3: CASRRTGKLQGTGELFF

V: TRBV15
D: TRBD2
J: TRBJ2-3
size: .
DNA: TGTGCCACCAGCGTTCGGACTAGCGGGAGGGCTGCAGATACGCAGTATTTT
CDR3: CATSVRTSGRAADTQYF

V: TRBV2
D: .
J: TRBJ1-2
size: medium-sized
DNA: TGTGCCAGCAGCCCGGACAGCATCTATGGCTACACCTTC
CDR3: CASSPDSIYGYTF

V: TRBV7-3
D: TRBD2
J: TRBJ2-6
size: .
DNA: TGTGCCAGCAGCCCGACGCTAGCGGGGGGCTCTGGGGCCAACGTCCTGACTTTC
CDR3: CASSPTLAGGSGANVLTF

V: TRBV2
D: TRBD2
J: TRBJ2-7
size: .
DNA: TGTGCCACCAGAAGACTAGCGGAGTACGAGCAGTACTTC
CDR3: CATRRLAEYEQYF

V: TRBV4-3
D: .
J: TRBJ2-6
size: .
DNA: TGCGCCAGCAGCCAAGATCCAGGGATTGCTGGGGCCAACGTCCTGACTTTC
CDR3: CASSQDPGIAGANVLTF